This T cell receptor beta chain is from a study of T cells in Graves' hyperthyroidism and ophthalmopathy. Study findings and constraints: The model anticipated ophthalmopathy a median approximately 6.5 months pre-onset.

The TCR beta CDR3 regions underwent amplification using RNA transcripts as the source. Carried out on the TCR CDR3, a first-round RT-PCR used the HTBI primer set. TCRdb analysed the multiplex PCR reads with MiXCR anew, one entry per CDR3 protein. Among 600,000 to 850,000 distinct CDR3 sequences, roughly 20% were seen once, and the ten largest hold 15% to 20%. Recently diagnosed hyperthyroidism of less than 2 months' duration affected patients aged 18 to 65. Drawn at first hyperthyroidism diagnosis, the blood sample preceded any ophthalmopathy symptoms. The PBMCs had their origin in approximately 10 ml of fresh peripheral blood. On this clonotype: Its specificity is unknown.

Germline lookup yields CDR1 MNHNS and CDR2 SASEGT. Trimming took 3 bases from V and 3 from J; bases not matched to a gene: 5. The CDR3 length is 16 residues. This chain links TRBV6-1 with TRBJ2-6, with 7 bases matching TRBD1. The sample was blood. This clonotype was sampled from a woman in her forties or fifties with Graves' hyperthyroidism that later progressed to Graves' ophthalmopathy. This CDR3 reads CASSDQGDRGANVLTF. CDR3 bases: TGTGCCAGCAGTGATCAGGGGGACCGTGGGGCCAACGTCCTGACTTTC.